The 11 T cell receptor beta chains below come from one sample, sequenced in a study of blood T cell repertoires in COVID-19. This table comes from immunoSEQ multiplex PCR, and its TCRdb copy is limited to in-frame clones, with some not included. This repertoire shows 380,000 or so clones, around 84% found once; its top ten account for approximately 1%. The specimen was peripheral blood. The source is a human donor with acute or convalescent COVID-19. The donor label of this sample is uncertain.

V gene TRBV2 combines with J gene TRBJ2-2, with 10 bases matching TRBD1. J was trimmed by 6 bases and V by 4 bases; bases with no gene match: 5. Germline assignment: CDR1 SNHLY and CDR2 FYNNEI. This CDR3 region has 15 residues. In DNA, the CDR3 is TGTGCCAGCAGTGTTGGGACAGGGGTGGCCGGGGAGCTGTTTTTT. Translation gives CASSVGTGVAGELFF.

V and J are TRBV19 and TRBJ2-5; D may be TRBD2 (6 bases). With 4 bases removed from V and 5 bases from J, the gap between germline ends came to 17 bases. CDR3 length: 15 residues. Germline V gene data show CDR1 as LNHDA and CDR2 as SQIVND (reference sequence). CDR3 amino acids: CASSRGGAGGETQYF. The CDR3 region has the DNA TGTGCCAGTAGTAGAGGAGGGGCTGGGGGTGAGACCCAGTACTTC.

There are a few counts of this clone. Here the CDR3 reads CASSQEERSYVGYTF. The CDR3 DNA sequence: TGTGCCAGCAGCCAAGAAGAACGGTCCTATGTGGGCTACACCTTC. This chain connects TRBV4-2 to TRBJ1-2; D remains ambiguous. The V end was cut by 0 bases, the J end by 8 bases, with 16 bases between. Germline-derived CDR1 and CDR2 are LGHNA and YNFKEQ. CDR3 length: 15 residues.

V is TRBV5-1 and J is TRBJ1-1; a possible D gene is TRBD1 (6 bases). Germline CDR1 is SGHRS and CDR2 is YFSETQ. This CDR3 is built from 16 residues. Trimming shortened V by 4 bases and J by 1 base, and 17 bases separated the two germline ends. DNA for the CDR3: TGCGCCAGCAGCAGGGGGGGCGAAACCCCGAACACTGAAGCTTTCTTT. This sequence encodes CASSRGGETPNTEAFF.

The V and J genes are TRBV30 and TRBJ2-7; TRBD1 might be the D (6 bases). V was shortened by 3 bases and J by 3 bases, with 9 bases between the two germline ends. The CDR3 runs 12 residues. Germline CDR1 GTSNPN, CDR2 SVGIG (reference sequence). CDR3 amino acids: CAWRDSNYEQYF. The CDR3 coding sequence is TGTGCCTGGAGGGACAGTAACTACGAGCAGTACTTC.

The chain recombines TRBV28 with TRBJ1-2; 8 bases align to TRBD1. The CDR3 is 14 residues long. V lost 6 bases, J lost 4 bases, and 7 bases stayed unmatched. Germline V gene data show CDR1 as MDHEN and CDR2 as SYDVKM. The CDR3 sequence: CASSRGQGSYGYTF. CDR3 nucleotides: TGTGCCAGCAGCCGTGGACAGGGCAGCTATGGCTACACCTTC.

This chain connects TRBV18 to TRBJ1-1, with unresolved D. The V gene lost 4 bases and the J gene lost 4 bases, with 10 bases spanning the gap. CDR3 length: 13 amino acids. Germline assignment: CDR1 KGHSH and CDR2 LQKENI. This chain's CDR3 is CASSQERTTEAFF. For the CDR3, the DNA is TGTGCCAGCTCACAGGAGCGCACCACTGAAGCTTTCTTT. Combining the CDR3 with reference TRBV18 and TRBJ1-1 gives the whole variable domain NAGVMQNPRHLVRRRGQEARLRCSPMKGHSHVYWYRQLPEEGLKFMVYLQKENIIDESGMPKERFSAEFPKEGPSILRIQQVVRGDSAAYFCASSQERTTEAFFGQGTRLTVV.

The gene calls are TRBV10-3 and TRBJ2-3; 9 bases fit TRBD1. This CDR3 spans 14 amino acids. V trimming: 11 bases; J trimming: 6 bases; junction bases outside the gene matches: 12. Germline CDR1 is ENHRY and CDR2 is SYGVKD. Here the CDR3 reads CASGAGQGLDTQYF. In DNA, the CDR3 is TGTGCCTCCGGAGCGGGACAGGGTCTGGATACGCAGTATTTT.

This clone was recorded many times. V is TRBV18 and J is TRBJ2-7, with D tentatively TRBD2 (6 bases). The CDR3 is 14 amino acids. Trimming took 6 bases from V and 3 from J, leaving 15 bases between them. Germline lookup yields CDR1 KGHSH and CDR2 LQKENI. In DNA form, the CDR3 reads TGTGCCAGCTCCTTGGGTGTAGCGGACTACGAGCAGTACTTC. Its translation: CASSLGVADYEQYF.

This chain connects TRBV28 to TRBJ1-2; D is possibly TRBD1 (6 bases). This CDR3 region has 15 residues. The germline CDR1 and CDR2 sequences are MDHEN and SYDVKM. V was cut by 6 bases and J by 8 bases, with 22 bases left in between. The chain's CDR3 is CASSSPDRPTGGYTF. CDR3 nucleotides: TGTGCCAGCAGCTCCCCGGACAGACCGACCGGGGGCTACACCTTC.

The chain employs TRBV2 and TRBJ1-4; D is undetermined. The CDR3 has 12 residues. V was pared by 6 bases and J by 7 bases, with 9 bases between. In germline, CDR1 is SNHLY, CDR2 FYNNEI. CDR3 loop: CASRSLLEKLFF. As DNA, the CDR3 is TGTGCCAGCAGGTCCCTTCTTGAAAAACTGTTTTTT. The entire variable domain, with the rest obtained from reference TRBV2 and TRBJ1-4, is as follows: EPEVTQTPSHQVTQMGQEVILRCVPISNHLYFYWYRQILGQKVEFLVSFYNNEISEKSEIFDDQFSVERPDGSNFTLKIRSTKLEDSAMYFCASRSLLEKLFFGSGTQLSVL.